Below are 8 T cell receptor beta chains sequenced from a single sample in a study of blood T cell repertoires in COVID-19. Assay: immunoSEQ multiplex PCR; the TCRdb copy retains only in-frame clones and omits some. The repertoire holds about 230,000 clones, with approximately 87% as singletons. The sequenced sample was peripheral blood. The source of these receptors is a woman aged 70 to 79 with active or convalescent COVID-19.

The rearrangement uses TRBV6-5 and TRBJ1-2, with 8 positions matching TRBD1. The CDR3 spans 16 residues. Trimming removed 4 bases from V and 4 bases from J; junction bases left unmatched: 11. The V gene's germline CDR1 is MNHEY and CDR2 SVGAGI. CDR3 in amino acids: CASSSTGGIGGYGYTF. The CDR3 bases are TGTGCCAGCAGTTCCACAGGGGGTATCGGCGGCTATGGCTACACCTTC.

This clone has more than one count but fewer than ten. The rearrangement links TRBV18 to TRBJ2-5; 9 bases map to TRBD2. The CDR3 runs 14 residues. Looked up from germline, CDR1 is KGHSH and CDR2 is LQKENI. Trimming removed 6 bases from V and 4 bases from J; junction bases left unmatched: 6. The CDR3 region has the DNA TGTGCCAGCTCGGTTAGCGGGAGCGGAGAGACCCAGTACTTC. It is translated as CASSVSGSGETQYF.

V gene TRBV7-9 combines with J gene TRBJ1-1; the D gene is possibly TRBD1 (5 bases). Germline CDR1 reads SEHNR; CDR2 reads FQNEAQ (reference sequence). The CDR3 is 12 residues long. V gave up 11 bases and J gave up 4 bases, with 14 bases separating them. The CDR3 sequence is CAAFPGGTEAFF. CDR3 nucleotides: TGTGCCGCCTTCCCGGGGGGCACTGAAGCTTTCTTT.

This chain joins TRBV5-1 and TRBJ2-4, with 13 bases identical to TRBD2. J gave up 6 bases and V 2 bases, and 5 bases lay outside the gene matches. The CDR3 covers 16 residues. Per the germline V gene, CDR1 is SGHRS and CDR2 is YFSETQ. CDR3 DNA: TGCGCCAGCAGCTTAGGGACTAGCGGGATATCAAACATTCAGTACTTC. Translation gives CASSLGTSGISNIQYF.

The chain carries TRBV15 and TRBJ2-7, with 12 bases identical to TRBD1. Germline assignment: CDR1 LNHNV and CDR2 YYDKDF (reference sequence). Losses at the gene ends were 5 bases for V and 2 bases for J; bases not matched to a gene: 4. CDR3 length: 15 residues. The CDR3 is CATSGRDRGPYEQYF. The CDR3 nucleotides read TGTGCCACCAGCGGCCGGGACAGGGGGCCCTACGAGCAGTACTTC.

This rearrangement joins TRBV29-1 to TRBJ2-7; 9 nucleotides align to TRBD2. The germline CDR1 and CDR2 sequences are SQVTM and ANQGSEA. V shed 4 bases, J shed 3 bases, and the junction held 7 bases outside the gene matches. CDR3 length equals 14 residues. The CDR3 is CSVVRAGGHYEQYF. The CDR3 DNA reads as TGCAGCGTTGTTCGGGCGGGAGGGCACTACGAGCAGTACTTC.

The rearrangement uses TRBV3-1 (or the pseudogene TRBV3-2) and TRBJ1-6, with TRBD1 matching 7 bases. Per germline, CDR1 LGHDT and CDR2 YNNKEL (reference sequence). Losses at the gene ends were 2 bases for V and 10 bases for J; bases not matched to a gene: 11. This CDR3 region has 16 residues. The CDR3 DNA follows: TGTGCCAGCAGCCAATACCGGACAGGTCTTAGGTCACCCCTCCACTTT. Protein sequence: CASSQYRTGLRSPLHF.

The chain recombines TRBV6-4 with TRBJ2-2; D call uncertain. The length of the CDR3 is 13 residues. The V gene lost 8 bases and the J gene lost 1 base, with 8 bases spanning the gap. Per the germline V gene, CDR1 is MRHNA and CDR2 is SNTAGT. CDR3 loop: CASRRENTGELFF. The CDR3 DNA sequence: TGTGCCAGCCGGAGAGAGAACACCGGGGAGCTGTTTTTT.